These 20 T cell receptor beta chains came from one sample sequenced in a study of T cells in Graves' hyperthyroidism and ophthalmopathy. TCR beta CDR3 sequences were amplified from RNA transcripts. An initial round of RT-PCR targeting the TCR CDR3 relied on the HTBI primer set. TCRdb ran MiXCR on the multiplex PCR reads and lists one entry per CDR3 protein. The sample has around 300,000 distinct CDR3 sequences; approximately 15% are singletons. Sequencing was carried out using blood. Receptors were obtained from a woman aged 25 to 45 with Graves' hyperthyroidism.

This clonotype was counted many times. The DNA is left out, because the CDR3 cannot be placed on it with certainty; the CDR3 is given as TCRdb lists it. CDR3 amino acids: CASILGQGGTGELFF. The chain carries TRBV2 and TRBJ2-2; TRBD1 was called by the table and not checked on the DNA. The CDR3 spans 15 amino acids, including both terminal residues. CDR1 and CDR2 from the germline V gene are SNHLY and FYNNEI.

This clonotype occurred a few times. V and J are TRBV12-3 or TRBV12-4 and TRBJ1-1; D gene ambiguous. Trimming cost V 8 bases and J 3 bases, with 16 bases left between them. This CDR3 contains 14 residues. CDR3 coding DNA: TGTGCCAGCCGTCCTATGGGTGAGCACACTGAAGCTTTCTTT. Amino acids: CASRPMGEHTEAFF.

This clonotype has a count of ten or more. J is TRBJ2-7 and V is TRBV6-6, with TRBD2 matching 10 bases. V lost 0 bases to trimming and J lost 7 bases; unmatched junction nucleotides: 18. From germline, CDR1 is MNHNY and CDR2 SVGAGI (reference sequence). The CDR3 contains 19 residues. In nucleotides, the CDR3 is TGTGCCAGCAGTTACTCCCCCGGCTTTACTAGCGGGATTGGGCCGGAGCAGTACTTC. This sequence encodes CASSYSPGFTSGIGPEQYF.

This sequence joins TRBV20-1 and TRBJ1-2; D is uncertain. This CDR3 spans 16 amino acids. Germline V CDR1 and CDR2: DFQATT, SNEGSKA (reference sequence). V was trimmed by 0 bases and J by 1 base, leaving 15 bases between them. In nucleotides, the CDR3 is TGCAGTGCTAGAGATTATTTTGGGCTCTTTAACTATGGCTACACCTTC. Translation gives CSARDYFGLFNYGYTF.

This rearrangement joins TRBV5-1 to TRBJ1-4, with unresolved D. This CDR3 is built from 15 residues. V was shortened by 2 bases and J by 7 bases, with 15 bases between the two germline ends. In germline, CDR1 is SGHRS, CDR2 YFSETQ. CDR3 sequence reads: CASSLPTDGSEKLFF. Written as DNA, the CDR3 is TGCGCCAGCAGCTTACCAACGGACGGGTCTGAAAAACTGTTTTTT.

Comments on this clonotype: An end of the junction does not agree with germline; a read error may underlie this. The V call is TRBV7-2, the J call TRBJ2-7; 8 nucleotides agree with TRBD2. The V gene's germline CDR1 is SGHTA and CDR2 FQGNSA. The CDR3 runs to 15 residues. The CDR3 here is CACSPGGGANYEQYF. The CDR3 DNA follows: TGTGCCTGCAGCCCGGGGGGGGGGGCTAACTACGAGCAGTACTTC.

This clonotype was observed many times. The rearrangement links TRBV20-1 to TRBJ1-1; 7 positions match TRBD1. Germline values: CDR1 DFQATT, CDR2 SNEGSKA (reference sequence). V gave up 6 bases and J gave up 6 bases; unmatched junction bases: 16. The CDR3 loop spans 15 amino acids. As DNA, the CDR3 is TGCAGTGCCAGGCCCTCAAAGGGGGCGATGGCTGAAGCTTTCTTT. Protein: CSARPSKGAMAEAFF.

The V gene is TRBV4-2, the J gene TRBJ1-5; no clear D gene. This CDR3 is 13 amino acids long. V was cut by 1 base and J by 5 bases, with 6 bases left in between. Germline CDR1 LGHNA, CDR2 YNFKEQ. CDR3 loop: CASSQGEDQPQHF. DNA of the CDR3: TGTGCCAGCAGCCAAGGAGAAGATCAGCCCCAGCATTTT.

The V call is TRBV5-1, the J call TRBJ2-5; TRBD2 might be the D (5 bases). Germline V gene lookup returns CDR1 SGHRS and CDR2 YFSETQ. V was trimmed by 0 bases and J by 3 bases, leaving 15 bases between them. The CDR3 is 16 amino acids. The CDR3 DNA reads TGCGCCAGCAGCTTGGTCGCAGGCGAGGGCAAAGAGACCCAGTACTTC. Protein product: CASSLVAGEGKETQYF. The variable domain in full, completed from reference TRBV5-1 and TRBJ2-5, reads KAGVTQTPRYLIKTRGQQVTLSCSPISGHRSVSWYQQTPGQGLQFLFEYFSETQRNKGNFPGRFSGRQFSNSRSEMNVSTLELGDSALYLCASSLVAGEGKETQYFGPGTRLLVL.

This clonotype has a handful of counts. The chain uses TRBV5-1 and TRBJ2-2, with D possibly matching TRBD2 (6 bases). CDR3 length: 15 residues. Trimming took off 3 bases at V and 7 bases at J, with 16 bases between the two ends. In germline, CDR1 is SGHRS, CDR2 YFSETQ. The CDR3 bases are TGCGCCAGCAGCTCCCGACTAGTGTCAAGCGGGGAGCTGTTTTTT. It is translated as CASSSRLVSSGELFF.

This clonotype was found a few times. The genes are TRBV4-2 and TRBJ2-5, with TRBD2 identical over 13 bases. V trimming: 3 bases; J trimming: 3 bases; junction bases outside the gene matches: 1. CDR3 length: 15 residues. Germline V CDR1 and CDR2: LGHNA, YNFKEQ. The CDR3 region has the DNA TGTGCCAGCAGCCATGGGACTAGCGGGGAAGAGACCCAGTACTTC. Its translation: CASSHGTSGEETQYF.

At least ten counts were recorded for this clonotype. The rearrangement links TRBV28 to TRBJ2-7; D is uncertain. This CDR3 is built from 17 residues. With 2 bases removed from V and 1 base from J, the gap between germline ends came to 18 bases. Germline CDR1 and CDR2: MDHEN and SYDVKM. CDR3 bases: TGTGCCAGCAGTTTAACGATCGGTCAGTCGAGGTCCTACGAGCAGTACTTC. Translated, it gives CASSLTIGQSRSYEQYF.

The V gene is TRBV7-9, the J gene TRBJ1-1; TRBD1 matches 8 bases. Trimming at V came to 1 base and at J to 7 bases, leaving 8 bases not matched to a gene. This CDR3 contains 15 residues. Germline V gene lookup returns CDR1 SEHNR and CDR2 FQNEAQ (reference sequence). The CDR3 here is CASSLVSGGRSEAFF. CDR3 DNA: TGTGCCAGCAGCTTAGTTTCAGGGGGCCGGAGTGAAGCTTTCTTT.

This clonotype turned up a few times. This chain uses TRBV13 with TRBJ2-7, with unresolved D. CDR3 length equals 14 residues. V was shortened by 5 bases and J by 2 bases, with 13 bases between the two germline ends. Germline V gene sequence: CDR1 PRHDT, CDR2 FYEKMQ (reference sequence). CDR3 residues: CASSARYVPYEQYF. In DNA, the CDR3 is TGTGCCAGCAGCGCCCGCTACGTGCCCTACGAGCAGTACTTC.

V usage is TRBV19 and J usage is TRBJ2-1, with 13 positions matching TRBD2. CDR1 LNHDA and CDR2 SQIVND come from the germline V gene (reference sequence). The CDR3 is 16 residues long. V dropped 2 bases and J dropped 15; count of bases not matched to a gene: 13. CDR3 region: CASSITGTSGTGTWFF. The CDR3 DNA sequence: TGTGCCAGTAGTATAACCGGGACTAGCGGGACCGGTACATGGTTCTTC.

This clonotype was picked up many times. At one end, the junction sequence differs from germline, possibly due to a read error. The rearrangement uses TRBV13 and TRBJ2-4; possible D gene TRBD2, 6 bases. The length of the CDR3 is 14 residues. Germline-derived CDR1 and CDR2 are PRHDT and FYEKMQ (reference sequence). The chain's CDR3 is CASSRRGTKNIQYF. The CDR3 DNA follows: TGTGCCAGCAGCCGACGCGGGACCAAGAACATTCAGTACTTC.

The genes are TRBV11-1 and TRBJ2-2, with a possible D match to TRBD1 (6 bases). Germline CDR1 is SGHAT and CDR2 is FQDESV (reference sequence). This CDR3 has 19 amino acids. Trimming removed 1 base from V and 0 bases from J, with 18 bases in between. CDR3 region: CASSLDRAAELPNTGELFF. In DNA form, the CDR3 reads TGTGCCAGCAGCTTAGACAGGGCCGCGGAGCTGCCGAACACCGGGGAGCTGTTTTTT.

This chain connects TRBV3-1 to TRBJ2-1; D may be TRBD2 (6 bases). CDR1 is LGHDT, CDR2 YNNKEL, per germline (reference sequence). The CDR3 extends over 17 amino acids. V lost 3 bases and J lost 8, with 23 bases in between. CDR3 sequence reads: CASSHSPFGGYSHEQFF. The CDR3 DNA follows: TGTGCCAGCAGCCATTCCCCGTTTGGGGGGTATTCCCATGAGCAGTTCTTC.

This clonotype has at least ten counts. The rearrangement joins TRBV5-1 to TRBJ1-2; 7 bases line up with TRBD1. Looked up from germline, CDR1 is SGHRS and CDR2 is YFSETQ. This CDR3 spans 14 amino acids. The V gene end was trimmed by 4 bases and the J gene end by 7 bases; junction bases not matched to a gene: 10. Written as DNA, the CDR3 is TGCGCCAGCAGCCTCAGGGGGATAGAGGGTGGCTACACCTTC. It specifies CASSLRGIEGGYTF.

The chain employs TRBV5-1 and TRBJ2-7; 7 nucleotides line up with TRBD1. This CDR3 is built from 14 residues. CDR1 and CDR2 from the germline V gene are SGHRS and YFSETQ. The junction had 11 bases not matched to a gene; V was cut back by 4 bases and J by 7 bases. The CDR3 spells CASSPQGVYGEQYF. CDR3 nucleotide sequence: TGCGCCAGCAGCCCCCAGGGGGTTTACGGGGAGCAGTACTTC. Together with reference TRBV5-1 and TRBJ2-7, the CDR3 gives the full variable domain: KAGVTQTPRYLIKTRGQQVTLSCSPISGHRSVSWYQQTPGQGLQFLFEYFSETQRNKGNFPGRFSGRQFSNSRSEMNVSTLELGDSALYLCASSPQGVYGEQYFGPGTRLTVT.